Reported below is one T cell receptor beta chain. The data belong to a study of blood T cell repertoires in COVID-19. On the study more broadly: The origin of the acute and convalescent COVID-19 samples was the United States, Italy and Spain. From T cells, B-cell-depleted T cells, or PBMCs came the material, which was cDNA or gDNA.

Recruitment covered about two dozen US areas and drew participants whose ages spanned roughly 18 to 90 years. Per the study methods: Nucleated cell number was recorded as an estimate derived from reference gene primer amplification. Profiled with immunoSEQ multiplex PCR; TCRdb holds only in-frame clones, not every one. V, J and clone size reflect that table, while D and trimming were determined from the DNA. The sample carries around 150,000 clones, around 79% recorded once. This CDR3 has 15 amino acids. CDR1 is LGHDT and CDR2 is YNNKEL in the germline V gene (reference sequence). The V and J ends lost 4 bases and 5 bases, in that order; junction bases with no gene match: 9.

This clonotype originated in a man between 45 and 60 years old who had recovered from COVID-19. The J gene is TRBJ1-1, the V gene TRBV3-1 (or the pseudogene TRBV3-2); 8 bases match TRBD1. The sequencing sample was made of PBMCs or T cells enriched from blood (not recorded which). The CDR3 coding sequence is TGTGCCAGCAGCCCGCCCGGACAGGGTGTAACTGAAGCTTTCTTT. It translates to CASSPPGQGVTEAFF.